What follows are 12 T cell receptor beta chains derived from one specimen sequenced in a study of prognosis after radiotherapy for stage I lung cancer. Two-round multiplex PCR, the amplification method, yielded TCR beta CDR3 from genomic DNA. During first-round PCR, primers specific to each TRBV and TRBJ gene were used. One entry per CDR3 protein results from TCRdb running MiXCR on the multiplex PCR reads. The sample holds around 29,000 distinct CDR3 sequences; about 45% are singletons and the top ten take approximately 15%. The source material was PBMCs, sampled before or after stereotactic body radiation therapy (not recorded which). These receptors were taken from a donor at least 50 years old with non-small cell lung cancer.

The chain is built from TRBV28 and TRBJ1-2; D unclear. V was shortened by 1 base and J by 0 bases, with 9 bases between the two germline ends. Germline-derived CDR1 and CDR2 are MDHEN and SYDVKM. The CDR3 has 15 residues. CDR3 nucleotide sequence: TGTGCCAGCAGTTTATTTGGGTTAGCTAACTATGGCTACACCTTC. Translation: CASSLFGLANYGYTF.

The chain recombines TRBV7-9 with TRBJ2-1, with 9 bases matching TRBD2. Germline lookup yields CDR1 SEHNR and CDR2 FQNEAQ (reference sequence). V trimming: 7 bases; J trimming: 0 bases; junction bases outside the gene matches: 16. The CDR3 has 19 amino acids. Here the CDR3 DNA reads TGTGCCAGCATTGCCGGGGGGACTAGCTACGTTAGCTCCTACAATGAGCAGTTCTTC. Protein: CASIAGGTSYVSSYNEQFF.

The chain joins TRBV14 to TRBJ2-7; weak D call: TRBD2 (5 bases). CDR1 and CDR2 (germline): SGHDN, FVKESK. Trimming took 1 base from V and 8 from J, leaving 12 bases between them. This CDR3 contains 13 residues. The CDR3 DNA reads as TGTGCCAGCAGCCAAGTTCTGCTGACTAAGCAGTACTTC. Translating gives CASSQVLLTKQYF.

This clonotype appeared many times. The chain uses TRBV7-2 and TRBJ2-3, with 8 bases lining up with TRBD2. V shed 5 bases, J shed 5 bases, and the junction held 6 bases outside the gene matches. Germline V gene sequence: CDR1 SGHTA, CDR2 FQGNSA. This CDR3 is built from 14 residues. The CDR3 sequence is CASSLTSGLDTQYF. Here the CDR3 DNA reads TGTGCCAGCAGCCTTACTAGCGGACTAGATACGCAGTATTTT.

The chain employs TRBV27 and TRBJ1-2, with 9 positions matching TRBD1. The germline V gene has CDR1 MNHEY and CDR2 SMNVEV (reference sequence). The CDR3 extends over 16 amino acids. The V and J ends lost 2 bases and 8 bases, in that order; junction bases with no gene match: 12. The CDR3 DNA reads as TGTGCCAGCAGTTTAAAATCACAGGGGGCGTTTAACGGCTACACCTTC. This translates into CASSLKSQGAFNGYTF.

Comments on this clonotype: A single base is all that separates this from a far larger clone, so a read error is likely. This chain joins TRBV6-8 and TRBJ2-1; D is undetermined. The CDR3 is 12 residues long. Germline V gene lookup returns CDR1 MNHGY and CDR2 SAAAGT. CDR3 in DNA: TGTTCCAGCTCGGGTGGCTACAATGAGCAGTTCTTC. This encodes CSSSGGYNEQFF.

In regard to this clonotype: A far larger clone lies a single base away; this is likely a read error. CDR3 coding DNA: TGTGCCAGCAGTTTTAAGGGGGCCTCCTACAATGAGCAGTTCTTC. Translating it yields CASSFKGASYNEQFF. The rearrangement joins TRBV6-9 to TRBJ2-1; 7 positions agree with TRBD1. Losses at the gene ends were 4 bases for V and 0 bases for J; bases not matched to a gene: 3. The germline V gene encodes CDR1 MNHGY and CDR2 SVAAGI. This CDR3 has 15 amino acids.

The CDR3 loop is CASSIFCGASGGPTDTQYF. Here the CDR3 DNA reads TGTGCCAGCAGCATTTTCTGTGGGGCTAGCGGGGGGCCAACAGATACGCAGTATTTT. The chain uses TRBV28 and TRBJ2-3, with 11 bases aligning to TRBD2. V lost 6 bases to trimming and J lost 3 bases; unmatched junction nucleotides: 17. The V gene's germline CDR1 is MDHEN and CDR2 SYDVKM. CDR3 length: 19 amino acids.

This clonotype showed up many times. This rearrangement joins TRBV5-1 to TRBJ2-3; the D is unclear. The germline gives CDR1 SGHRS, CDR2 YFSETQ. CDR3 size: 15 residues. V lost 4 bases and J 2 bases, leaving 14 bases between the germline ends. The CDR3 DNA is TGCGCCAGCAGCCCCGTGAAGGTTTTCACAGATACGCAGTATTTT. Translation: CASSPVKVFTDTQYF.

The chain has TRBV6-2 or TRBV6-3 and TRBJ2-2; D call uncertain. Germline loops: CDR1 MNHEY, CDR2 SVGEGT. There are 16 residues in the CDR3. V gave up 7 bases and J gave up 14 bases, with 29 bases separating them. The CDR3, as DNA: TGTGCCAGCAAGCCTAATCGGCAGTCGTATGGCGTGGATCTGTTTTTT. It encodes CASKPNRQSYGVDLFF.

Sample share makes this clonotype medium-sized. The rearrangement joins TRBV11-3 to TRBJ2-2; D remains ambiguous. Trimming took 1 base from V and 1 from J, leaving 1 base between them. This CDR3 spans 13 amino acids. Germline V gives CDR1 SGHNT, CDR2 YENEEA. The CDR3: CASSLVNTGELFF. In nucleotides, the CDR3 is TGTGCCAGCAGCTTAGTGAACACCGGGGAGCTGTTTTTT.

This clonotype has ten or more counts. The V gene is TRBV7-2, the J gene TRBJ1-4, with 8 bases lining up with TRBD1. Germline CDR1 reads SGHTA; CDR2 reads FQGNSA. CDR3 length: 14 residues. Trimming cost V 4 bases and J 5 bases; bases outside gene matches: 3. In nucleotides, the CDR3 is TGTGCCAGCAGCTCGACAGGGGTAAATGAAAAACTGTTTTTT. It encodes CASSSTGVNEKLFF.